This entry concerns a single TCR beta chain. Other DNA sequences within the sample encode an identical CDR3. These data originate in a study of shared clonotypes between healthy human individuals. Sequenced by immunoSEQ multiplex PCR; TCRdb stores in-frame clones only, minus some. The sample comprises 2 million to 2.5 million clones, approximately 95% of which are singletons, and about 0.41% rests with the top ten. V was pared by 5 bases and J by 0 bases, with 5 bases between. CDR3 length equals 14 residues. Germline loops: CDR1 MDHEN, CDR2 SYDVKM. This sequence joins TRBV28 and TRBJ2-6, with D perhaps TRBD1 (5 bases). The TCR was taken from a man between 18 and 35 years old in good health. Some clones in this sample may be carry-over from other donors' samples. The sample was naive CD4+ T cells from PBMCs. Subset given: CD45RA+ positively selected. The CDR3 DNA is TGTGCCAGCAGTAGGGGCTCTGGGGCCAACGTCCTGACTTTC. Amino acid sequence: CASSRGSGANVLTF.